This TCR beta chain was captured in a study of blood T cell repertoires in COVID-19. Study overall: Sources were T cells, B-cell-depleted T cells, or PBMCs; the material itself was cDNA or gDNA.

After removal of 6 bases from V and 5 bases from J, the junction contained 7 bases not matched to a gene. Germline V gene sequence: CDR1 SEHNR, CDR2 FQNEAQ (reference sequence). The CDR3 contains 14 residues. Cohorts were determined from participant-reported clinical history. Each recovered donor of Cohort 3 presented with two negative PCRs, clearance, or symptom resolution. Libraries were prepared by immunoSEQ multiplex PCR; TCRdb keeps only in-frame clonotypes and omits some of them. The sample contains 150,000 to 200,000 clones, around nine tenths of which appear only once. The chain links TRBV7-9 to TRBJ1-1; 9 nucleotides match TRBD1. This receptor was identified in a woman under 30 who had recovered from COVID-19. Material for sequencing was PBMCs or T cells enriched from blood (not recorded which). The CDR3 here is CASSLQGAGTEAFF. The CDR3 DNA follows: TGTGCCAGCAGTCTACAGGGGGCTGGAACTGAAGCTTTCTTT. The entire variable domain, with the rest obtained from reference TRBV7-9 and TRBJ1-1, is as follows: DTGVSQNPRHKITKRGQNVTFRCDPISEHNRLYWYRQTLGQGPEFLTYFQNEAQLEKSRLLSDRFSAERPKGSFSTLEIQRTEQGDSAMYLCASSLQGAGTEAFFGQGTRLTVV.